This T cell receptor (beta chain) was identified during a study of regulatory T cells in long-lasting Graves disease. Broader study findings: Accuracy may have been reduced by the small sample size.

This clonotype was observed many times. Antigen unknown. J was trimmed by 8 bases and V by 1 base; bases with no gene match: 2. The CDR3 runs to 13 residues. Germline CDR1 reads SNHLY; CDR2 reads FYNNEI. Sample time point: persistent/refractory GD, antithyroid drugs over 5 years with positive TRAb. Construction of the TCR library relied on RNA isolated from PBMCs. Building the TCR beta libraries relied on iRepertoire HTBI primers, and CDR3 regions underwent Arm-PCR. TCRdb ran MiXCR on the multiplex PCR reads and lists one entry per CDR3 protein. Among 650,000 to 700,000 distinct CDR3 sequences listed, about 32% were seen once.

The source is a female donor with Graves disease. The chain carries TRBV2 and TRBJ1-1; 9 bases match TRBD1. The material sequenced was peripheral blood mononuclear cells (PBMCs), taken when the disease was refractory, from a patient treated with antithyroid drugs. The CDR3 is CASSEGQGDEAFF. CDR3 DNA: TGTGCCAGCAGTGAAGGACAGGGGGACGAAGCTTTCTTT.